A single sample gave rise to the 30 T cell receptor beta chains below, sequenced in a study of blood T cell repertoires in COVID-19. Assay used: immunoSEQ multiplex PCR; TCRdb lists only in-frame clones, some missing. The table has around 100,000 clones, over 80% seen once. The material sequenced was peripheral blood. Receptor source: a woman in her sixties or seventies with acute or convalescent COVID-19.

The J gene is TRBJ2-5, the V gene TRBV11-1; D perhaps matches TRBD2 (6 bases). Trimming pared 5 bases from V and 2 bases from J, leaving 18 bases between. The CDR3 consists of 16 residues. Germline loops: CDR1 SGHAT, CDR2 FQDESV (reference sequence). The CDR3 DNA is TGTGCCAGCAGCCAGGGAACGGGACTCGGACAAGAGACCCAGTACTTC. Translation: CASSQGTGLGQETQYF.

Here the CDR3 DNA reads TGTGCCAGCAGCCGCCGGGACAGGGATTGGGACTATGGCTACACCTTC. Translated: CASSRRDRDWDYGYTF. The V call is TRBV4-2, the J call TRBJ1-2; 9 bases align to TRBD1. CDR3 length: 16 residues. Trimming removed 4 bases from V and 3 bases from J; junction bases left unmatched: 9. CDR1 is LGHNA and CDR2 is YNFKEQ in the germline V gene.

The chain combines TRBV7-2 with TRBJ2-3; 9 bases map to TRBD1. Germline loops: CDR1 SGHTA, CDR2 FQGNSA. There are 16 residues in the CDR3. The V and J ends lost 5 bases and 1 base, in that order; junction bases with no gene match: 7. The CDR3 here is CASSPGTGYGTDTQYF. The CDR3 DNA sequence: TGTGCCAGCAGCCCGGGGACAGGGTATGGCACAGATACGCAGTATTTT.

The chain employs TRBV6-5 and TRBJ1-2; 8 bases line up with TRBD1. Germline CDR1 is MNHEY and CDR2 is SVGAGI. The CDR3 loop spans 13 amino acids. Germline trimming cut 8 bases from V and 2 bases from J; bases unmatched to any gene: 4. CDR3 protein: CASSGQVNYGYTF. CDR3 nucleotide sequence: TGTGCCAGCTCGGGACAGGTCAACTATGGCTACACCTTC.

The chain employs TRBV24-1 and TRBJ2-1, with 14 bases that match TRBD2. Germline values: CDR1 KGHDR, CDR2 SFDVKD. This CDR3 has 15 amino acids. The trim removed 3 bases at V and 13 bases at J, leaving 7 bases unmatched. The CDR3 sequence is CATSDLTSGRASQFF. The CDR3, as DNA: TGTGCCACCAGTGATCTGACTAGCGGGAGGGCCAGTCAGTTCTTC.

This chain uses TRBV5-1 with TRBJ2-3; no reliable D call. Trimming removed 5 bases from V and 3 bases from J, with 13 bases in between. This CDR3 is 14 amino acids long. CDR1 SGHRS and CDR2 YFSETQ come from the germline V gene. The CDR3 region has the DNA TGCGCCAGCAGTATCTCTAGGCCGACAGATACGCAGTATTTT. The encoded protein is CASSISRPTDTQYF.

The genes are TRBV13 and TRBJ1-3, with a weak D call TRBD1 (6 bases). The V end lost 5 bases, the J end lost 4 bases, and 21 bases lay between the germline ends. Germline CDR1 is PRHDT and CDR2 is FYEKMQ (reference sequence). The CDR3 covers 17 residues. The DNA of the CDR3 is TGTGCCAGCAGCCCCGGATCGACAGGAGCATACGGAAACACCATATATTTT. It encodes CASSPGSTGAYGNTIYF.

This chain uses TRBV28 with TRBJ2-5; TRBD1 matches at 7 bases. Germline-derived CDR1 and CDR2 are MDHEN and SYDVKM. V lost 6 bases to trimming and J lost 3 bases; unmatched junction nucleotides: 7. The CDR3 loop spans 14 amino acids. CDR3 nucleotide sequence: TGTGCCAGCAGCCCAAGGACAGGTGAAGAGACCCAGTACTTC. Amino acids: CASSPRTGEETQYF.

The V and J genes are TRBV5-1 and TRBJ1-1; a weak D match, TRBD1 (5 bases). Trimming shortened V by 3 bases and J by 1 base, and 16 bases separated the two germline ends. This CDR3 spans 16 amino acids. Germline values: CDR1 SGHRS, CDR2 YFSETQ. CDR3 nucleotides: TGCGCCAGCAGCTGGGGGGGACGGAGTAGGAACACTGAAGCTTTCTTT. Its translation is CASSWGGRSRNTEAFF.

The chain links TRBV7-2 to TRBJ2-2; D is unclear. Germline loops: CDR1 SGHTA, CDR2 FQGNSA. The CDR3 consists of 13 residues. The V and J ends lost 4 bases and 7 bases respectively, with 10 bases between them. This CDR3 is CASSSLGVGELFF. CDR3 coding DNA: TGTGCCAGCAGCTCCCTAGGTGTCGGGGAGCTGTTTTTT.

The chain uses TRBV9 and TRBJ2-1, with 10 bases identical to TRBD2. CDR3 size: 14 residues. CDR1 and CDR2 from the germline V gene are SGDLS and YYNGEE. Trimming took 5 bases from V and 6 from J; bases not matched to a gene: 5. In DNA, the CDR3 is TGTGCCAGCAGTCTGGGGACTAGCGTCAATGAGCAGTTCTTC. Protein product: CASSLGTSVNEQFF.

The chain couples TRBV30 to TRBJ1-5, with TRBD1 matching 7 bases. The CDR3 loop spans 15 amino acids. Per the germline V gene, CDR1 is GTSNPN and CDR2 is SVGIG (reference sequence). The V segment lost 3 bases and the J segment 2 bases; nucleotides outside the gene matches: 7. This CDR3 is CAWSPYGTGNQPQHF. The CDR3 DNA is TGTGCCTGGAGCCCCTACGGGACAGGCAATCAGCCCCAGCATTTT. The full variable domain, rest sourced from reference TRBV30 and TRBJ1-5, is SQTIHQWPATLVQPVGSPLSLECTVEGTSNPNLYWYRQAAGRGLQLLFYSVGIGQISSEVPQNLSASRPQDRQFILSSKKLLLSDSGFYLCAWSPYGTGNQPQHFGDGTRLSIL.

V and J are TRBV19 and TRBJ1-3, with 11 bases identical to TRBD1. There are 16 residues in the CDR3. The germline V gene has CDR1 LNHDA and CDR2 SQIVND (reference sequence). With 5 bases clipped from V and 2 bases from J, the junction kept 5 bases outside the gene matches. The CDR3 sequence: CASSPQGQGAGNTIYF. CDR3 in DNA: TGTGCCAGTAGTCCCCAGGGACAGGGGGCTGGAAACACCATATATTTT.

The chain joins TRBV5-1 to TRBJ2-5, with D maybe TRBD2 (6 bases). Looked up from germline, CDR1 is SGHRS and CDR2 is YFSETQ. This CDR3 has 15 amino acids. V lost 5 bases and J 4 bases, leaving 18 bases between the germline ends. CDR3 residues: CASRGRGNLVETQYF. The CDR3 bases are TGCGCCAGCAGGGGCCGGGGGAATCTAGTAGAGACCCAGTACTTC.

A single count supports this clone. V is TRBV19 and J is TRBJ1-6; 7 bases are a match to TRBD1. Germline values: CDR1 LNHDA, CDR2 SQIVND (reference sequence). The CDR3 runs 13 residues. The ends lost 11 bases at V and 0 bases at J; junction bases unmatched: 1. CDR3 amino acids: CASGGSYNSPLHF. CDR3 sequence (DNA): TGTGCCTCAGGGGGCTCCTATAATTCACCCCTCCACTTT.

This chain links TRBV3-1 (or the pseudogene TRBV3-2) with TRBJ2-1; D may be TRBD2 (6 bases). Per the germline V gene, CDR1 is LGHDT and CDR2 is YNNKEL (reference sequence). V was shortened by 4 bases and J by 8 bases, with 12 bases between the two germline ends. This CDR3 comprises 13 residues. The CDR3 coding sequence is TGTGCCAGCAGCCCGAGGAGGGGCGATGAGCAGTTCTTC. This translates into CASSPRRGDEQFF.

This clone appeared a few times. The chain employs TRBV6-4 and TRBJ1-1, with TRBD1 matching 7 bases. Germline V gene sequence: CDR1 MRHNA, CDR2 SNTAGT. The CDR3 is 13 residues long. Unmatched junction bases numbered 4, after V lost 6 bases and J lost 3 bases. In DNA form, the CDR3 reads TGTGCCAGCAGCAGGGGGAGCGACACTGAAGCTTTCTTT. Translation gives CASSRGSDTEAFF.

In nucleotides, the CDR3 is TGTGCCAGTAGGGGACTGCACACAGATACGCAGTATTTT. Its translation: CASRGLHTDTQYF. The gene calls are TRBV19 and TRBJ2-3; D may be TRBD2 (6 bases). Per the germline V gene, CDR1 is LNHDA and CDR2 is SQIVND (reference sequence). Trimming took off 6 bases at V and 2 bases at J, with 9 bases between the two ends. This CDR3 spans 13 amino acids. Variable domain in full (rest from reference TRBV19 and TRBJ2-3): DGGITQSPKYLFRKEGQNVTLSCEQNLNHDAMYWYRQDPGQGLRLIYYSQIVNDFQKGDIAEGYSVSREKKESFPLTVTSAQKNPTAFYLCASRGLHTDTQYFGPGTRLTVL.

The CDR3 region has the DNA TGTGCCAGCAGATGCCCGGGGGGTCTCTCTGGAAACACCATATATTTT. Its protein product is CASRCPGGLSGNTIYF. The chain uses TRBV27 and TRBJ1-3; possible D gene TRBD1, 5 bases. The germline CDR1 and CDR2 sequences are MNHEY and SMNVEV (reference sequence). This CDR3 is built from 16 residues. V was shortened by 6 bases and J by 0 bases, with 15 bases between the two germline ends.

The rearrangement links TRBV6-5 to TRBJ2-2; TRBD1 matches at 10 bases. The CDR3 loop spans 15 amino acids. Trimming at V came to 6 bases and at J to 6 bases, leaving 7 bases not matched to a gene. The germline gives CDR1 MNHEY, CDR2 SVGAGI. CDR3 protein: CASRDRGRSPGELFF. CDR3 DNA sequence: TGTGCCAGCAGAGACAGGGGGCGCTCCCCCGGGGAGCTGTTTTTT.

This chain uses TRBV9 with TRBJ1-6; D ambiguous. CDR3 length equals 14 residues. The germline V and J ends were trimmed by 4 bases and 8 bases, with 13 bases remaining between them. CDR1 is SGDLS, CDR2 YYNGEE, per germline. The CDR3 region has the DNA TGTGCCAGCAGCCCCAGAGGGATGGATTCACCCCTCCACTTT. Translation: CASSPRGMDSPLHF.

This chain links TRBV10-1 with TRBJ1-1, with D perhaps matching TRBD1 (6 bases). This CDR3 contains 14 residues. The V and J ends lost 9 bases and 7 bases respectively, with 21 bases between them. CDR1 is WNHNN and CDR2 is SYGVQD in the germline V gene (reference sequence). CDR3 protein: CARPTGSRPNEAFF. The DNA of the CDR3 is TGCGCCAGACCTACAGGGTCCCGGCCTAATGAAGCTTTCTTT.

This chain connects TRBV6-1 to TRBJ2-1; possibly TRBD2 for D (6 bases). With 3 bases removed from V and 8 bases from J, the gap between germline ends came to 17 bases. Germline V CDR1 and CDR2: MNHNS, SASEGT. The CDR3 spans 15 residues. The CDR3 is CASSDRDSIIHEQFF. CDR3 bases: TGTGCCAGCAGTGACCGGGACTCCATAATCCATGAGCAGTTCTTC.

The rearrangement joins TRBV9 to TRBJ2-1; 10 bases are shared with TRBD2. The CDR3 is 13 amino acids. Germline assignment: CDR1 SGDLS and CDR2 YYNGEE. V shed 6 bases and J 4 bases; nucleotides not matched to a gene: 1. The CDR3 sequence is CASTSGGYNEQFF. CDR3 nucleotide sequence: TGTGCCAGCACTAGCGGGGGTTACAATGAGCAGTTCTTC.

The chain couples TRBV19 to TRBJ1-2; D perhaps matches TRBD1 (5 bases). This CDR3 is built from 12 residues. V lost 7 bases and J 3 bases, leaving 9 bases between the germline ends. Germline V lookup: CDR1 LNHDA, CDR2 SQIVND (reference sequence). DNA of the CDR3: TGTGCCAGTACCCCGGGGGACTATGGCTACACCTTC. As protein: CASTPGDYGYTF.

The chain links TRBV12-5 to TRBJ1-1; 7 positions match TRBD1. The J segment lost 11 bases and the V segment lost 1 base, leaving 7 bases of the junction unmatched. The V gene's germline CDR1 is LGHNT and CDR2 FRNRAP. CDR3 length: 13 residues. The CDR3 DNA is TGTGCTAGTGGTTTGGACAACAGGGGAGGTGCTTTCTTT. Encoded protein: CASGLDNRGGAFF.

V is TRBV9 and J is TRBJ2-2; 8 bases line up with TRBD2. Germline-derived CDR1 and CDR2 are SGDLS and YYNGEE. The CDR3 loop spans 16 amino acids. The junction had 7 bases not matched to a gene; V was cut back by 4 bases and J by 2 bases. The CDR3 region has the DNA TGTGCCAGCAGCCCACGACTAGCGCGAAACACCGGGGAGCTGTTTTTT. This translates into CASSPRLARNTGELFF.

The chain combines TRBV5-1 with TRBJ2-7, with TRBD1 matching over 9 bases. V was clipped by 4 bases and J by 3 bases; unmatched bases: 5. The V gene's germline CDR1 is SGHRS and CDR2 YFSETQ. The CDR3 is 14 amino acids. The CDR3 DNA is TGCGCCAGCAGCCCCCGGGACAGGGACTACGAGCAGTACTTC. This codes for CASSPRDRDYEQYF.

The J gene is TRBJ1-1, the V gene TRBV9, with a possible D match to TRBD1 (5 bases). Between the trimmed V and J ends, which lost 4 bases and 3 bases, there was a span of 13 bases. The CDR3 consists of 14 residues. Germline V lookup: CDR1 SGDLS, CDR2 YYNGEE. The CDR3 region is CASSKGRGDTEAFF. The CDR3 DNA follows: TGTGCCAGCAGCAAAGGACGGGGGGACACTGAAGCTTTCTTT.

V usage is TRBV2 and J usage is TRBJ2-5; D is unresolved. Per germline, CDR1 SNHLY and CDR2 FYNNEI. This CDR3 region has 13 residues. The germline V and J ends were trimmed by 4 bases and 1 base, with 7 bases remaining between them. The CDR3 region is CASSGNSQETQYF. CDR3 DNA: TGTGCCAGCAGTGGCAACAGCCAAGAGACCCAGTACTTC.